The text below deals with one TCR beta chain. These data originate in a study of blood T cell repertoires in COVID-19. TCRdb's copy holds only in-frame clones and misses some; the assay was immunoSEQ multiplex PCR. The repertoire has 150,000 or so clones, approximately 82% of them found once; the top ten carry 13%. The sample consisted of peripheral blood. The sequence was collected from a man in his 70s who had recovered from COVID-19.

CDR3: CASSRGGILNTEAFF. The CDR3 DNA is TGTGCCAGCAGCCGGGGGGGTATACTGAACACTGAAGCTTTCTTT. The J gene is TRBJ1-1, the V gene TRBV6-2 or TRBV6-3; possible D gene TRBD1, 5 bases. CDR3 length equals 15 residues. Germline lookup yields CDR1 MNHEY and CDR2 SVGEGT. Trimming shortened V by 6 bases and J by 0 bases, and 14 bases separated the two germline ends.